This TCR beta chain originates from a study of T cell responses to AZD1222 COVID-19 vaccine. The study's findings and limits: Clonal diversity may have been underestimated in mostly white British donors. Unmutated regions of variants are reportedly targeted by nearly half of spike-specific TCRs. At baseline, just a handful of AZD1222 recipients tested seropositive.

V lost 4 bases, J lost 2 bases, and 5 bases lay in between. The CDR3 loop spans 12 amino acids. Data came from immunoSEQ multiplex PCR; TCRdb stores just in-frame clones and leaves some out. The table shows 180,000 or so clones, with around 90% occurring only once. As regards this clone: As yet, its antigen is unknown. One base away lies a much larger clone, so this may be a sequencing read error. The sample contains more than one DNA sequence encoding this CDR3.

The clonotype was recovered from an adult in good health. The sample consisted of peripheral blood, taken on day 0 of AZD1222 vaccination. The chain has TRBV12-3 or TRBV12-4 and TRBJ1-1; D gene uncertain. The CDR3 loop is CASSYGNTEAFF. DNA for the CDR3: TGTGCCAGCAGTTACGGTAACACTGAAGCTTTCTTT.